The rows below give T cell receptor beta chains drawn from one sample of a study of cytomegalovirus exposure and HLA in healthy donors. Data came from immunoSEQ multiplex PCR; TCRdb stores just in-frame clones and leaves some out. The top ten clones hold around 4.4% of a sample with about 170,000 clones, 80% of them seen once. Material for sequencing was PBMCs. The receptors were gathered from a woman in her forties or fifties in good health and CMV-seropositive. Both conserved end residues are part of each CDR3. Fields, in order: CDR3 DNA, CDR3 protein, J gene, clone size, D gene, V gene. D genes are given only for firm matches. Clone size is shown for a subset of rows, as once, few, many or a class of expanded clone.

TGTGCCAGCAGTTACTCTGCGGGGGTGAACACTGAAGCTTTCTTT,CASSYSAGVNTEAFF,TRBJ1-1,few,.,TRBV6-5
TGTGCCAGTAGCAAGATACAGGGGGCAAGCCCTAACACTGAAGCTTTCTTT,CASSKIQGASPNTEAFF,TRBJ1-1,few,TRBD1,TRBV19
TGTGCCTGGAGTGTCGGGACAGGGGAACTTGGCTACACCTTC,CAWSVGTGELGYTF,TRBJ1-2,.,TRBD1,TRBV30
TGTGCCAGCAGCCTGGGACTAGCGTACGAGCAGTACTTC,CASSLGLAYEQYF,TRBJ2-7,.,TRBD2,TRBV9
TGTGCCTGGAGTGTAATCGGCTATGGCTACACCTTC,CAWSVIGYGYTF,TRBJ1-2,.,.,TRBV30
TGTGCCAGCAGTTCACGGTCACAGAAAGCCAAAAACATTCAGTACTTC,CASSSRSQKAKNIQYF,TRBJ2-4,.,.,TRBV27
TGCGCCAGCAGCCTCGGGATTGGGACTAACTATGGCTACACCTTC,CASSLGIGTNYGYTF,TRBJ1-2,few,.,TRBV4-3
TGTGCCAGCAGTTTATCAGTCCTAACTAGGTCAACTCTAGCGGGGCCAACGTGGGAGCAGTACTTC,CASSLSVLTRSTLAGPTWEQYF,TRBJ2-7,.,TRBD2,TRBV27
TGTGCCAGCAGTTACGGCGCGGGAGTACCAGATACGCAGTATTTT,CASSYGAGVPDTQYF,TRBJ2-3,.,TRBD2,TRBV6-5
TGTGCCAGCAGCCCCGCAGGGGGGCGCGACACTGAAGCTTTCTTT,CASSPAGGRDTEAFF,TRBJ1-1,.,TRBD1,TRBV5-5
TGTGCCAGCAGCTTAGGACTAGCGGGGCATTCGGAGACCCAGTACTTC,CASSLGLAGHSETQYF,TRBJ2-5,.,TRBD2,TRBV5-8
TGTGCCACCAGTCGGGGGGGGGCACTGGAGCCCCAGCATTTT,CATSRGGALEPQHF,TRBJ1-5,.,.,TRBV15
TGTGCCACCAAGCAGGCCCCCCAGGACACTGAAGCTTTCTTT,CATKQAPQDTEAFF,TRBJ1-1,.,.,TRBV21-1
TGCGCCAGCAGCTTGGAGCGGGAGCAGTTCTTC,CASSLEREQFF,TRBJ2-1,.,.,TRBV5-1
TGTGCCAGCAGTGAAGCCGGGATTGGCACCTCCTCCCATTTT,CASSEAGIGTSSHF,TRBJ1-5,.,.,TRBV2
TGCGCCAGCAGCCTGGGGACAGGGGGATACACCGGGGAGCTGTTTTTT,CASSLGTGGYTGELFF,TRBJ2-2,.,TRBD1,TRBV4-1
TGTGCCAGCAGCCGCCGGTCGTACGAGCAGTACTTC,CASSRRSYEQYF,TRBJ2-7,.,.,TRBV7-8
TGTGCCAGCTCGACCGGACAGGGACTCACCGGGGAGCTGTTTTTT,CASSTGQGLTGELFF,TRBJ2-2,once,TRBD1,TRBV18
TGTGCCAGAAGCTTCCCCACTCCCGATAGCAATCAGCCCCAGCATTTT,CARSFPTPDSNQPQHF,TRBJ1-5,once,.,TRBV5-3
TGTGCCAGTAGACCCCAGGGGTTAAATGAGCAGTTCTTC,CASRPQGLNEQFF,TRBJ2-1,.,.,TRBV19
TGCGCCAGCAGCTTGTTAGGGGCTGAGAATCAGCCCCAGCATTTT,CASSLLGAENQPQHF,TRBJ1-5,few,.,TRBV5-1
TGTGCCAGCAGCCTGACTAGCGGGGGGGCCGAAGAGACCCAGTACTTC,CASSLTSGGAEETQYF,TRBJ2-5,few,TRBD2,TRBV4-2
TGTGCCATCAGTGATCGGGGGAGGGATCAGCCCCAGCATTTT,CAISDRGRDQPQHF,TRBJ1-5,.,.,TRBV10-3
TGTGCCAGCAGCTTGGAACAGTCAACCGGGGAGCTGTTTTTT,CASSLEQSTGELFF,TRBJ2-2,.,.,TRBV5-4
TGTGCCAGCAGTCAGAGGCGAAACTCCTACGAGCAGTACTTC,CASSQRRNSYEQYF,TRBJ2-7,.,.,TRBV25-1
TGTGCCAGCAGCCTTAGCGGCTCTAGGCCCTACGAGCAGTACTTC,CASSLSGSRPYEQYF,TRBJ2-7,.,.,TRBV7-8
TGTGCCAGCAATCCCACAGGGGGCTATTGGAATGAGCAGTTCTTC,CASNPTGGYWNEQFF,TRBJ2-1,.,TRBD1,TRBV28
TGTGCCAGCTCGCCGGACAGGCACACCGGGGAGCTGTTTTTT,CASSPDRHTGELFF,TRBJ2-2,.,TRBD1,TRBV18
TGTGCCAGCAGCTTGGGACCGGGACTTACCAATCAGCCCCAGCATTTT,CASSLGPGLTNQPQHF,TRBJ1-5,.,.,TRBV7-8
TGCAGCGTTGACCGACTAGCTCGAAGGGAGACCCAGTACTTC,CSVDRLARRETQYF,TRBJ2-5,few,TRBD2,TRBV29-1
TGTGCCAGCAGTGAATATGGGCTGGAGACCCAGTACTTC,CASSEYGLETQYF,TRBJ2-5,.,.,TRBV25-1
TGTGCCAGCGCATACCAGAGCAATCAGCCCCAGCATTTT,CASAYQSNQPQHF,TRBJ1-5,.,.,TRBV7-2
TGTGCCTGGACTAGCGGGGGCTACAATGAGCAGTTCTTC,CAWTSGGYNEQFF,TRBJ2-1,.,TRBD2,TRBV30
TGTGCCAGCAGCGTTGCTGGACAGAACACCGGGGAGCTGTTTTTT,CASSVAGQNTGELFF,TRBJ2-2,once,.,TRBV9
TGTGCCAGCAGCCAGACGGGGGAGACCCAGTACTTC,CASSQTGETQYF,TRBJ2-5,.,.,TRBV28
TGCGCCAGCAGCGCGGGACAGCGTAATGAAAAACTGTTTTTT,CASSAGQRNEKLFF,TRBJ1-4,.,TRBD1,TRBV5-1
TGTGCCAGCAGTGACCCGAGGAATGAGCAGTTCTTC,CASSDPRNEQFF,TRBJ2-1,.,.,TRBV6-1
TGTGCCAGCAGTTTATTCAGTAGCGGAAGCTACGAGCAGTACTTC,CASSLFSSGSYEQYF,TRBJ2-7,.,.,TRBV27
TGTGCCAGCAGTAGGGGGAAGGGGTTGCCCCAGCATTTT,CASSRGKGLPQHF,TRBJ1-5,.,.,TRBV6-5
TGTGCCGCACGGCGGGAGTCTGGGGCCAACGTCCTGACTTTC,CAARRESGANVLTF,TRBJ2-6,.,TRBD2,TRBV5-4
TGTGCCAGCAGCTTAGGTAGCGGATCTAGCACAGATACGCAGTATTTT,CASSLGSGSSTDTQYF,TRBJ2-3,.,.,TRBV7-9
TGTGCCAGCAGCTTGAGTTTCGCCAGCTCCTACGAGCAGTACTTC,CASSLSFASSYEQYF,TRBJ2-7,.,.,TRBV5-4
TGTGCCAGCAGCTTGGCCGCTGGGGGGGGGCCGGAGACCCAGTACTTC,CASSLAAGGGPETQYF,TRBJ2-5,once,.,TRBV5-4
TGTGCTAGCAGCTTACGGGAAGGGTCGGGCACAGATACGCAGTATTTT,CASSLREGSGTDTQYF,TRBJ2-3,.,.,TRBV7-7
TGTGCCAGTAGCTACGCTCGAGGGACCCAGTACTTC,CASSYARGTQYF,TRBJ2-5,.,.,TRBV19